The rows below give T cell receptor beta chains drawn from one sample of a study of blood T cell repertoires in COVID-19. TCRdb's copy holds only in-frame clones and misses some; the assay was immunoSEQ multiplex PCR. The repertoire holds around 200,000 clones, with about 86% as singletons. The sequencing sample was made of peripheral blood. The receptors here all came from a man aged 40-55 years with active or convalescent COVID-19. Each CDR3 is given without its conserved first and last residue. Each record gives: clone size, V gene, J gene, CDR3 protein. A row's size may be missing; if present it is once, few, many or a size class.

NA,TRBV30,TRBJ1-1,AWSAGGRGTEAF
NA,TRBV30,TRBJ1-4,AWRSYAGRSTNEKLF
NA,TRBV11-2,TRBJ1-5,ASRGTGDRQPQH
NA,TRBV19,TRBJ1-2,ASSIRDTSYGYT
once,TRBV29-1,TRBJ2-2,SGREGAVAGGSGELF
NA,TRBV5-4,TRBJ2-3,ASNSGGDSTDTQY
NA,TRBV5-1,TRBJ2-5,ASSLGYGGVETQY
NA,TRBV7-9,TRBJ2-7,ASSSDPGLYEQY
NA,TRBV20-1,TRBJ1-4,SASDGGVGEKLF
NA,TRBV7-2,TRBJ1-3,ASSLALGGSIGNTIY
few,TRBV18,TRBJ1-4,ASSPSLNEKLF
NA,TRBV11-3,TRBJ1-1,ASSPSTESNTEAF
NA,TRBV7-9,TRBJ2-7,ASSLGQGANEQY
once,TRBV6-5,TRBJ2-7,ASSYGAGGAYEQY
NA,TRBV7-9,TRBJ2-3,ASSPGTDTQY
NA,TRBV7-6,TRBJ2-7,ASSSDSKYYEQY
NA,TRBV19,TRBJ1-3,ATSDTAYSGNTIY
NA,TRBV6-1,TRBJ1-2,ASSEFGQASYGYT
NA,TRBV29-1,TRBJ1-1,SARLMNTEAF
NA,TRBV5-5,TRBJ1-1,ASSFRGPPNTEAF
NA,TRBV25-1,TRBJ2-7,ASTTGTAYEQY
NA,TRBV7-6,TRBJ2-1,ASSASGWNSYNEQF
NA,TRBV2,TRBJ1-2,ASSEWGPDYGYT
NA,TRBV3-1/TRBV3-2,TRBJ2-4,ASSQDRVLAKNIQY
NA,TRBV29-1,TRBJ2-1,SVEGGAMFDEQF
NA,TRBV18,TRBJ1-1,ASSPNEDTEAF
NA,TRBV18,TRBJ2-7,ASSPPTGTGVYEQY
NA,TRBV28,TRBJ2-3,ASSLSAGIYTDTQY
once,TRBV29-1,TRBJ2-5,SLSGASPTLQETQY
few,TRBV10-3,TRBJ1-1,AISEGTGGRTEAF
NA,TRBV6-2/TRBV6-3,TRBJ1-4,ASSYSGEGEKLF
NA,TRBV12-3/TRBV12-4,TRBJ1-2,ASSSSFYGYT
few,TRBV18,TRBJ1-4,ASSRDRTNEKLF
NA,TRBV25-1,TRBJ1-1,ASSPWTGKAF
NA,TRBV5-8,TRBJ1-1,ASSFTGGTEAF
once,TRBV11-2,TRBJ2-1,ASSPGASGRGNEQF
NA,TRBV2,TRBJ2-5,ASRLGLAGKETQY
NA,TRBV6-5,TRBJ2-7,ASQTSPYEQY
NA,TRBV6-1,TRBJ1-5,ASSEDPTGNQPQH
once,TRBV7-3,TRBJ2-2,ASSWADPNTGELF
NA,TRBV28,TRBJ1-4,ASSLGGRTNEKLF